The present T cell receptor (beta chain) was sequenced within a study of blood T cell repertoires in COVID-19. Authors' methods: By means of reference gene primer amplification, nucleated cell counts were estimated. Profiled with immunoSEQ multiplex PCR; TCRdb holds only in-frame clones, not every one. Clonal size and the V and J genes are those of that table, whereas D and trimming came from the DNA. The table records approximately 120,000 clones, 75% to 90% of them present only once. The source of this sequence is a human donor with acute or convalescent COVID-19. The donor label of this sample is uncertain. The material sequenced was peripheral blood.

The CDR3 nucleotides are TGTGCCTGGAGTGTATTTTCGGGGACAGGGGTCTCTGGAAACACCATATATTTT. It yields the protein CAWSVFSGTGVSGNTIYF. The V call is TRBV30, the J call TRBJ1-3; 10 bases line up with TRBD1. Germline CDR1 reads GTSNPN; CDR2 reads SVGIG (reference sequence). This CDR3 is built from 18 residues. V was pared by 0 bases and J by 0 bases, with 8 bases of the junction left unmatched.